This T cell receptor (beta chain) appears in the sequencing data of a study of control samples from healthy donors and cancer patients. The length of the CDR3 is 16 residues. CDR1 LNHDA and CDR2 SQIVND come from the germline V gene (reference sequence). J was trimmed by 9 bases and V by 1 base; bases with no gene match: 10. Generated by immunoSEQ multiplex PCR, the TCRdb table keeps only in-frame clones and is missing some. Counted here are 70,000 to 95,000 clones, 80% to 90% occurring once; the ten biggest clones make up about 18%. The sequence was collected from a man aged 45 to 65 in good health. The sequencing sample was made of blood. The rearrangement links TRBV19 to TRBJ2-1; 9 bases map to TRBD2. CDR3 in amino acids: CASSIAGSGSWAEQFF. The CDR3 coding sequence is TGTGCCAGTAGTATAGCGGGTAGCGGGAGTTGGGCTGAGCAGTTCTTC. The complete variable domain, with remaining parts taken from reference TRBV19 and TRBJ2-1, reads DGGITQSPKYLFRKEGQNVTLSCEQNLNHDAMYWYRQDPGQGLRLIYYSQIVNDFQKGDIAEGYSVSREKKESFPLTVTSAQKNPTAFYLCASSIAGSGSWAEQFFGPGTRLTVL.